This T cell receptor beta chain was captured by sequencing in a study of T-cell memory formation after mild COVID-19. The study's findings and limits: CD4+ bias marked clones expanding day 15 to 37, unlike balanced contracting clones.

TCRdb passed the 5' RACE reads through MiXCR, listing each CDR3 protein once. The data hold roughly 480,000 distinct CDR3 sequences, with approximately 25% observed a single time. CDR3 length: 14 residues. The V gene lost 4 bases and the J gene lost 1 base, with 14 bases spanning the gap. Germline loops: CDR1 SQVTM, CDR2 ANQGSEA. This clonotype has just a few counts. The antigen is undetermined. The receptor's source is an adult woman who had mild COVID-19 (a few samples of this study predate the infection). Cell type and time point are not known. The sequenced sample consisted of PBMCs or a T cell subset sorted from them (not recorded which). The V call is TRBV29-1, the J call TRBJ2-7; D may be TRBD1 (6 bases). The DNA for the CDR3 is TGCAGCGTTGCCCCCAGGGGAAATTCCTACGAGCAGTACTTC. Encoded protein: CSVAPRGNSYEQYF.